This entry features one T cell receptor beta chain sequence. This clonotype was found many times. Its recognized antigen is unknown. Within one base of it there is no much larger clone, and no base qualities were kept. The sample comes from a study of regulatory T cells in long-lasting Graves disease (dated by TCRdb to 2020 to 2022). Regarding the study in general: Persistent Graves' disease was defined as antithyroid drug treatment for over 5 years with persistently positive TSH receptor autoantibodies. This study used TCR sequencing and RNA sequencing of peripheral blood to compare persistent Graves' disease patients against newly diagnosed Graves' disease patients. A total of around 35 samples were covered by TCR sequencing, comprising around 13 persistent and about 20 newly diagnosed Graves' disease patients. The study was registered as a clinical trial and conducted in China. On average, persistent Graves' disease patients in the clinical cohort had been on antithyroid drugs for approximately ten years. The paper as a whole reports these results and caveats: Because the primary lesion, thyroid tissue, could not be accessed, the study looked at peripheral blood alone. Sequencing and analysis were limited to the TCR beta chain. Lower TCR Shannon entropy and fewer highly expanded clones were observed in persistent Graves' disease patients than in newly diagnosed patients, which suggested clonal expansion. TRBV28, TRBJ1-2 and TRBJ2-5 were preferentially used in persistent disease, while TRBV20-1 and TRBJ2-1 were favored in newly diagnosed disease. A larger number of public clonotypes was shared among persistent patients (under 3,000) than among newly diagnosed patients (around 890). The authors acknowledged the small sample size as a limitation that may reduce accuracy.

The sample's time point label, in plain terms: persistent/refractory GD, antithyroid drugs over 5 years with positive TRAb. RNA was extracted from PBMCs in TRIzol for both TCR sequencing and RNA sequencing. The diagnosis of Graves' disease was made according to American Thyroid Association guidelines. Recruitment of patients was carried out at an endocrinology department in Xi'an, China. Each patient gave approximately 10 milliliters of peripheral blood, collected in an EDTA anticoagulant tube. Ficoll Paque Plus density gradient separation was used to isolate PBMCs, and no further T cell sorting was done. An Agilent 2100 Bioanalyzer and agarose gel were used to check RNA quality, while a NanoDrop 2000 measured RNA concentration. V is cut by 4 bases and J by 1 base, and the space between the germline ends is 23 bases. There are 18 amino acids in the CDR3, from cysteine to phenylalanine inclusive. Of all the DNA, just the CDR3 is kept, 54 bases in frame from base 1. Reading the germline V gene gives CDR1 SGHRS and CDR2 YFSETQ.

Library preparation was by multiplex PCR. Sequencing was carried out with an Illumina HiSeq 4000. iRepertoire HTBI primers and Arm-PCR amplification of CDR3 regions were used to construct TCR beta libraries. Gel purification was performed on PCR products prior to sequencing. Concerning the study's data processing: A total of fewer than 80 TRBV and some 15 TRBJ segments were identified across samples and were used for gene usage analysis of CDR3 amino acid clonotypes. COPE and FqMerger were used to merge the filtered high-quality paired reads into contigs. BLAST was used to align contigs to IMGT TRBV, TRBD and TRBJ reference genes, and CDR3 was defined according to IMGT. Highly expanded clones were defined as clonotypes with a frequency above 0.1%. Repertoire diversity was measured by Shannon entropy, and V-J evenness by the Gini coefficient. Clonotypes shared by more than one individual were considered public. The public reads were reanalyzed by TCRdb: fastp trimming at Q25, MiXCR alignment, in-frame beta chains only. All rows with the same CDR3 protein become a single entry with the most common DNA and genes. These V and J calls are TCRdb output, not the study's own analysis. The sample contains hundreds of thousands of distinct CDR3 sequences, 20% of them found a single time. The ten biggest clones cover 7% to 9.5% of the sample.

The material sequenced was peripheral blood mononuclear cells (PBMCs), taken when the disease was refractory, from a patient treated with antithyroid drugs. This chain is built from TRBV5-1 and TRBJ1-1; the D segment cannot be called with confidence. The clonotype was recovered from a female donor with Graves disease. The bases are TGCGCCAGCAGCCTTCCGCAGCTAGCACGGGGTTGGAACACTGAAGCTTTCTTT. It specifies CASSLPQLARGWNTEAFF.